The 30 T cell receptor beta chains reported below all come from one sample, sequenced in a study of blood T cell repertoires in COVID-19. Sequencing was performed with immunoSEQ multiplex PCR; in TCRdb, only in-frame clones are kept and a portion is missing. The profile covers roughly 250,000 clones, with more than 75% appearing a single time and about 2.3% taken by the ten largest. The sequencing sample was made of PBMCs or T cells enriched from blood (not recorded which). The receptors were gathered from a woman aged 35 to 49 with acute COVID-19.

The chain carries TRBV12-5 and TRBJ1-5; 8 bases are a match to TRBD1. Germline assignment: CDR1 LGHNT and CDR2 FRNRAP. The CDR3 is 18 residues long. V dropped 2 bases and J dropped 1; count of bases not matched to a gene: 10. As DNA, the CDR3 is TGTGCTAGTGGTTTGTGGGGGGACAGGAAAAAGAGCAATCAGCCCCAGCATTTT. Translation: CASGLWGDRKKSNQPQHF.

The rearrangement uses TRBV6-2 or TRBV6-3 and TRBJ2-3; a weak D match, TRBD1 (5 bases). The V and J ends lost 2 bases and 1 base respectively, with 16 bases between them. The CDR3 loop spans 17 amino acids. Germline V CDR1 and CDR2: MNHEY, SVGEGT. The CDR3 region has the DNA TGTGCCAGCAGTTACCCCCGAAAGACAGTCGGCACAGATACGCAGTATTTT. Protein product: CASSYPRKTVGTDTQYF.

This clone appeared once. V usage is TRBV12-3 or TRBV12-4 and J usage is TRBJ2-7; D might be TRBD1 (6 bases). The CDR3 contains 13 residues. Trimming stripped 8 bases from V and 0 bases from J, with 11 bases between. This chain's CDR3 is CASGTGSSYEQYF. The CDR3, as DNA: TGTGCCAGCGGTACAGGGAGCTCCTACGAGCAGTACTTC.

V is TRBV18 and J is TRBJ2-7; TRBD2 matches 11 bases. Germline assignment: CDR1 KGHSH and CDR2 LQKENI. Trimming cost V 3 bases and J 0 bases; bases outside gene matches: 1. CDR3 length: 15 amino acids. CDR3: CASSPLAGGSYEQYF. The CDR3, as DNA: TGTGCCAGCTCACCCCTAGCGGGGGGCTCCTACGAGCAGTACTTC.

The V gene is TRBV10-1, the J gene TRBJ2-7, with D perhaps matching TRBD1 (6 bases). Germline values: CDR1 WNHNN, CDR2 SYGVQD (reference sequence). Trimming shortened V by 7 bases and J by 3 bases, and 28 bases separated the two germline ends. CDR3 size: 18 residues. The CDR3 DNA sequence: TGCGCCAGCACAGTCCGTTTGGCAGGGGCCCCGCCCTACTACGAGCAGTACTTC. Translated: CASTVRLAGAPPYYEQYF.

This clone has just one count. The rearrangement uses TRBV18 and TRBJ2-3, with a tentative D call TRBD1 (6 bases). Germline-derived CDR1 and CDR2 are KGHSH and LQKENI. V shed 1 base and J shed 4 bases, with 12 bases lying between them. The CDR3 has 15 amino acids. CDR3 nucleotides: TGTGCCAGCTCACCACGTGAAGGGGGTGCAGATACGCAGTATTTT. It specifies CASSPREGGADTQYF.

CDR3 amino acids: CASSQDLGLINTEAFF. Here the CDR3 DNA reads TGTGCCAGCAGCCAAGATCTTGGGCTAATTAACACTGAAGCTTTCTTT. V usage is TRBV3-1 (or the pseudogene TRBV3-2) and J usage is TRBJ1-1; D is uncertain. The V end was cut by 0 bases, the J end by 2 bases, with 13 bases between. This CDR3 has 16 amino acids. Germline-derived CDR1 and CDR2 are LGHDT and YNNKEL (reference sequence).

The rearrangement joins TRBV2 to TRBJ2-5; 7 bases map to TRBD1. CDR1 and CDR2 (germline): SNHLY, FYNNEI. Trimming took 5 bases from V and 4 from J; bases not matched to a gene: 7. This CDR3 spans 14 amino acids. Here the CDR3 DNA reads TGTGCCAGCAGTCCGCTCTCAGGGGGAGAGACCCAGTACTTC. The encoded protein is CASSPLSGGETQYF.

This chain connects TRBV29-1 to TRBJ2-1; 9 bases match TRBD2. The CDR3 has 15 residues. Germline V gene data show CDR1 as SQVTM and CDR2 as ANQGSEA. V shed 6 bases and J 8 bases; nucleotides not matched to a gene: 14. CDR3 sequence: CSVSRLAERLYEQFF. The DNA of the CDR3 is TGCAGCGTCTCCCGACTAGCGGAGCGTCTATATGAGCAGTTCTTC.

The gene calls are TRBV7-2 and TRBJ2-5, with TRBD2 matching over 13 bases. Germline CDR1 is SGHTA and CDR2 is FQGNSA. V shed 5 bases and J 3 bases; nucleotides not matched to a gene: 12. The CDR3 is 18 amino acids. CDR3 sequence (DNA): TGTGCCAGCAGCCCCTTGGGGGTGGGGACTAGCGGGAAAGAGACCCAGTACTTC. Its translation: CASSPLGVGTSGKETQYF.

The chain has TRBV5-1 and TRBJ2-1, with 15 positions matching TRBD2. This CDR3 has 15 residues. Germline values: CDR1 SGHRS, CDR2 YFSETQ. The V gene end was trimmed by 5 bases and the J gene end by 9 bases; junction bases not matched to a gene: 6. The CDR3 is CASSPTGLAGGEQFF. The CDR3 DNA is TGCGCCAGCAGTCCTACGGGACTAGCGGGAGGTGAGCAGTTCTTC.

The chain couples TRBV5-1 to TRBJ1-5, with D hard to call. The V and J ends lost 0 bases and 2 bases respectively, with 9 bases between them. Germline assignment: CDR1 SGHRS and CDR2 YFSETQ. The CDR3 contains 15 residues. Written as DNA, the CDR3 is TGCGCCAGCAGCTTGGAAGGTAGCGGCAATCAGCCCCAGCATTTT. This gives the protein CASSLEGSGNQPQHF. Full variable domain (missing parts from reference TRBV5-1 and TRBJ1-5): KAGVTQTPRYLIKTRGQQVTLSCSPISGHRSVSWYQQTPGQGLQFLFEYFSETQRNKGNFPGRFSGRQFSNSRSEMNVSTLELGDSALYLCASSLEGSGNQPQHFGDGTRLSIL.

This sequence joins TRBV4-1 and TRBJ2-1; D might be TRBD2 (6 bases). Deletions cut 0 bases from V and 1 base from J, with 16 bases between. From germline, CDR1 is MGHRA and CDR2 YSYEKL. This CDR3 is built from 18 residues. This chain's CDR3 is CASSQERGGVGSYNEQFF. The CDR3 DNA is TGCGCCAGCAGCCAAGAAAGGGGCGGGGTGGGGTCCTACAATGAGCAGTTCTTC.

With regard to this clone: Other DNA sequences from this sample encode an identical CDR3 as well. This sequence joins TRBV7-3 and TRBJ1-1; perhaps TRBD1 as D (5 bases). The CDR3 extends over 14 amino acids. Germline assignment: CDR1 SGHTA and CDR2 FQGTGA. V was cut by 1 base and J by 4 bases, with 10 bases left in between. This chain's CDR3 is CASSLSRGSTEAFF. CDR3 DNA: TGTGCCAGCAGCTTAAGTAGGGGTTCCACTGAAGCTTTCTTT.

The chain employs TRBV19 and TRBJ2-1, with 12 bases lining up with TRBD2. CDR1 LNHDA and CDR2 SQIVND come from the germline V gene (reference sequence). V was clipped by 2 bases and J by 3 bases; unmatched bases: 5. This CDR3 contains 17 residues. Here the CDR3 DNA reads TGTGCCAGTAGTATACGACTAGCGGGAGCGATCTACAATGAGCAGTTCTTC. Protein product: CASSIRLAGAIYNEQFF.

V gene TRBV6-2 or TRBV6-3 combines with J gene TRBJ1-2; D remains ambiguous. V lost 2 bases and J lost 5, with 12 bases in between. CDR3 size: 14 residues. Germline V gives CDR1 MNHEY, CDR2 SVGEGT. CDR3 amino acids: CASSYPGGQYGYTF. CDR3 bases: TGTGCCAGCAGTTACCCCGGAGGCCAATATGGCTACACCTTC.

This clone was counted a few times. This chain uses TRBV24-1 with TRBJ2-5; 7 positions match TRBD2. The CDR3 consists of 17 residues. Germline V CDR1 and CDR2: KGHDR, SFDVKD. V shed 3 bases, J shed 5 bases, and the junction held 14 bases outside the gene matches. The CDR3 is CATSDPRRGREEETQYF. CDR3 bases: TGTGCCACCAGTGATCCCCGGAGGGGTCGGGAGGAGGAGACCCAGTACTTC.

The chain's CDR3 is CASGSGGTGELFF. Written as DNA, the CDR3 is TGTGCCAGCGGATCAGGGGGAACCGGGGAGCTGTTTTTT. The rearrangement links TRBV12-3 or TRBV12-4 to TRBJ2-2; 7 bases match TRBD1. The CDR3 loop spans 13 amino acids. With V trimmed by 8 bases and J by 5 bases, 5 bases remained unmatched.

This clone showed up just once. The chain has TRBV4-1 and TRBJ2-5; 9 nucleotides line up with TRBD2. Germline V gene data show CDR1 as MGHRA and CDR2 as YSYEKL. The trim removed 1 base at V and 5 bases at J, leaving 8 bases unmatched. This CDR3 has 16 residues. The CDR3 loop is CASSQGSGGRRETQYF. The CDR3 DNA reads as TGCGCCAGCAGCCAAGGTAGCGGGGGACGGAGGGAGACCCAGTACTTC.

The rearrangement joins TRBV4-1 to TRBJ2-2; 7 nucleotides line up with TRBD2. Per germline, CDR1 MGHRA and CDR2 YSYEKL. The CDR3 contains 14 residues. V dropped 4 bases and J dropped 7; count of bases not matched to a gene: 6. CDR3 bases: TGCGCCAGCAGCCGAACGACGGGGGGCGGGGAGCTGTTTTTT. Translated: CASSRTTGGGELFF.

The rearrangement links TRBV10-1 to TRBJ1-3; perhaps TRBD1 as D (6 bases). This CDR3 spans 16 amino acids. Trimming shortened V by 5 bases and J by 4 bases, and 18 bases separated the two germline ends. Germline V gene sequence: CDR1 WNHNN, CDR2 SYGVQD (reference sequence). The CDR3 DNA sequence: TGCGCCAGCAGTTTTTCCCAGGGGTTTAAGGGAAACACCATATATTTT. Protein: CASSFSQGFKGNTIYF.

The chain couples TRBV3-1 (or the pseudogene TRBV3-2) to TRBJ1-6; 8 bases match TRBD1. With V trimmed by 3 bases and J by 8 bases, 9 bases remained unmatched. The CDR3 extends over 16 amino acids. Germline V gene data show CDR1 as LGHDT and CDR2 as YNNKEL (reference sequence). In DNA form, the CDR3 reads TGTGCCAGCAGCCACCAAGGACAGGGAAGGGATTCACCCCTCCACTTT. Amino acids: CASSHQGQGRDSPLHF.

The rearrangement links TRBV5-5 to TRBJ2-7; D perhaps matches TRBD2 (5 bases). The V gene's germline CDR1 is SGHKS and CDR2 YYEKEE (reference sequence). This CDR3 is built from 15 residues. V lost 0 bases, J lost 3 bases, and 13 bases lay in between. The CDR3, as DNA: TGTGCCAGCAGCTTGGGCCCGGAAAGCGGCTACGAGCAGTACTTC. Translating it yields CASSLGPESGYEQYF.

CDR3 residues: CASKDRLGAYEQYF. The CDR3 region has the DNA TGTGCCAGCAAGGACAGGTTGGGCGCCTACGAGCAGTACTTC. The J gene is TRBJ2-7, the V gene TRBV2, with 7 positions matching TRBD1. Germline V gives CDR1 SNHLY, CDR2 FYNNEI. CDR3 size: 14 residues. V gave up 7 bases and J gave up 2 bases; unmatched junction bases: 8.

This chain joins TRBV7-2 and TRBJ2-1; 10 nucleotides agree with TRBD2. This CDR3 contains 14 residues. V lost 5 bases, J lost 8 bases, and 6 bases stayed unmatched. Germline-derived CDR1 and CDR2 are SGHTA and FQGNSA. CDR3 bases: TGTGCCAGCAGCCGGACTAGCGGAGTAGATGAGCAGTTCTTC. It codes for CASSRTSGVDEQFF.

The gene calls are TRBV18 and TRBJ1-4, with D maybe TRBD1 (5 bases). The V end lost 2 bases, the J end lost 7 bases, and 11 bases lay between the germline ends. This CDR3 spans 14 amino acids. Per germline, CDR1 KGHSH and CDR2 LQKENI. CDR3 in DNA: TGTGCCAGCTCACCAGAAAGGGGCGGTGAAAAACTGTTTTTT. Its protein is CASSPERGGEKLFF.

The rearrangement links TRBV28 to TRBJ1-4; 9 nucleotides match TRBD1. Germline V lookup: CDR1 MDHEN, CDR2 SYDVKM. V trimming: 5 bases; J trimming: 5 bases; junction bases outside the gene matches: 3. The CDR3 consists of 14 residues. CDR3 in DNA: TGTGCCAGCAGTCAACAGGGGGCGAATGAAAAACTGTTTTTT. As protein: CASSQQGANEKLFF.

The CDR3: CASMGPSGSREETQYF. CDR3 in DNA: TGCGCCAGCATGGGGCCTAGCGGGAGTCGGGAAGAGACCCAGTACTTC. This sequence joins TRBV5-1 and TRBJ2-5; 10 positions match TRBD2. Germline CDR1 and CDR2: SGHRS and YFSETQ. The CDR3 sequence is 16 residues long. With V trimmed by 6 bases and J by 3 bases, 11 bases remained unmatched.

The gene calls are TRBV19 and TRBJ2-3, with 9 bases aligning to TRBD2. V gave up 9 bases and J gave up 5 bases; unmatched junction bases: 6. The CDR3 loop spans 13 amino acids. The germline V gene encodes CDR1 LNHDA and CDR2 SQIVND (reference sequence). The CDR3 nucleotides are TGTGCCAGCCGCAAGCGGGGGGTAGATACGCAGTATTTT. Encoded protein: CASRKRGVDTQYF.

The chain combines TRBV28 with TRBJ2-7; TRBD1 is a possible D gene (5 bases). V lost 4 bases, J lost 6 bases, and 10 bases lay in between. The germline gives CDR1 MDHEN, CDR2 SYDVKM. The CDR3 has 12 amino acids. The CDR3 sequence is CASSWGRAEQYF. CDR3 nucleotides: TGTGCCAGCAGTTGGGGCAGGGCCGAGCAGTACTTC.